This T cell receptor beta chain was sequenced for a study of CD8 T cells in ankylosing spondylitis (dated by TCRdb to about 2017). For context, the study as a whole: The study profiled T cell receptor beta repertoires in healthy donors and ankylosing spondylitis patients to find disease-linked TCR variants. The full study cohort was made up of about two dozen ankylosing spondylitis patients and about a hundred healthy donors. Peripheral blood was sampled, and synovial fluid was also collected from ankylosing spondylitis patients. Findings and caveats that apply to the study as a whole: Some motif variants had previously been reported in the synovial fluid and blood of reactive arthritis patients, which suggests shared mechanisms of disease initiation. According to the report, matched synovial fluid samples from ankylosing spondylitis patients were significantly enriched for the disease-linked clones. A TCR beta motif of seven or eight highly homologous amino acid variants appeared characteristic of blood from ankylosing spondylitis patients. The disease-linked clones had a CD8+ phenotype and were found at relatively low frequencies in peripheral blood.

This clonotype was seen many times. The antigen it binds to is not known. Qualities for individual bases were not recorded, and no much larger clone is one base off. The germline V gene supplies CDR1 SGHDN and CDR2 FVKESK. The CDR3 holds 14 amino acids from the cysteine to the phenylalanine. Solely the CDR3 DNA is kept, with 42 bases framed from the first base. V is pruned by 2 bases and J by 6 bases, leaving 3 bases of the junction without a gene match. The sequencer listed for this sample is Illumina HiSeq 2500. TCR beta libraries were prepared by quantitative 5'-RACE with molecular barcodes. The authors processed their data as follows. Disease-linked TCR variants were identified with a new computational method built on a probabilistic model of VDJ rearrangement. The public reads were quality trimmed at Q25 with fastp and then assembled into clones with MiXCR by TCRdb, keeping productive beta chains. Rows merge per CDR3 protein into single entries with the most common DNA and genes. TCRdb, not the original authors, processed these V and J calls. The sample table holds about 390,000 distinct CDR3 sequences, of which approximately 20% were seen once. The ten largest clones take up around 16% of the sample.

This chain is built from TRBV14 and TRBJ2-1; 8 of the junction bases match TRBD1. Sequencing was carried out using blood, either unsorted or a sorted T cell fraction (not recorded which). The sequence derives from a male donor with ankylosing spondylitis. The CDR3 has the sequence CASSQQGAINEQFF. The DNA sequence is as follows: TGTGCCAGCAGCCAACAGGGGGCAATCAATGAGCAGTTCTTC. The reference TRBV14 and TRBJ2-1 proteins fill in what lies around the CDR3, so the full variable domain reads EAGVTQFPSHSVIEKGQTVTLRCDPISGHDNLYWYRRVMGKEIKFLLHFVKESKQDESGMPNNRFLAERTGGTYSTLKVQPAELEDSGVYFCASSQQGAINEQFFGPGTRLTVL.